This T cell receptor beta chain was identified in a study of blood T cell repertoires in COVID-19 (dated by TCRdb to 2018 to 2021). Background for the entire study: Collaborator samples came from the United States, Italy and Spain and covered acute and convalescent phases of COVID-19. The material from the prospective study consisted of cDNA or gDNA derived from T cells, B-cell-depleted T cells, or PBMCs. The dataset comprised deeply sampled blood TCRbeta repertoires from subjects exposed to, actively infected with, or recovered from COVID-19. The repertoires were made available in a free public database intended to serve as a resource for research on the immune response to SARS-CoV-2. The samples were drawn from the first 160 participants of the ongoing ImmuneRACE study and from 1,200 or so subjects provided by 6 global collaborators. Nearly every sample came with metadata listing a de-identified subject ID, COVID-19 status, age in years and sex. Where available, HLA class I and class II types were obtained from metadata supplied by the sample provider rather than from assay-based typing. Broad study findings and their caveats: The amount of clinical and demographic metadata varied by source and participant and was provided uncurated.

As concerns this clone: The antigen it recognizes is unknown. No base quality values were provided; no much bigger clone lies one nucleotide off.

The immunoSEQ Assay, a bias-controlled multiplex PCR, was used to amplify TCRbeta CDR3 regions from genomic DNA. In the authors' own workflow: The number of nucleated cells in each sample was estimated by amplification of reference gene primers within the assay. To quantify the absolute abundance of each unique TCRbeta CDR3 rearrangement, sequence reads were collapsed and filtered. For each sample, productive Simpson clonality was calculated as the square root of Simpson's diversity index across productive rearrangements. TCRdb mirrors the immuneACCESS table, restricted to in-frame sequences. Some clones are absent from its copies; in checked studies, under half trace to an unresolved V gene, and the reason for the others is unknown. That table supplies the V and J calls and clone size; D and trimming were determined from the DNA. Counted in this sample were hundreds of thousands of clones; 85% of them appeared once. In total, the top ten clones hold less than 6.5% of the sample.

One collaborating source in Seattle enrolled patients during active infection and followed them longitudinally through the course of disease. Whole blood was collected in K2EDTA tubes by collaborating institutions according to the institutions' own protocols. For TCRbeta analysis, collaborators shipped samples in one of three forms: frozen whole blood, isolated PBMCs, or DNA extracted from either of those sample types. CDR1 SGHTA and CDR2 FQGTGA were looked up in the germline V gene. The cysteine opens and the phenylalanine closes a CDR3 of 15 amino acids. This entry keeps only the CDR3 DNA: 45 bases, framed from base 1. Germline trimming: 3 bases from V, 2 bases from J; junction bases outside gene matches: 7.

Sample: peripheral blood. Recombination connected TRBV7-3 to TRBJ2-7, with 7 middle bases fitting TRBD1. This TCR was sampled from a man aged 45-60 years with COVID-19, enrolled during active disease. The CDR3 reads as follows: CASSFDRATTYEQYF. The nucleotide sequence is TGTGCCAGCAGCTTCGACAGGGCTACCACCTACGAGCAGTACTTC.